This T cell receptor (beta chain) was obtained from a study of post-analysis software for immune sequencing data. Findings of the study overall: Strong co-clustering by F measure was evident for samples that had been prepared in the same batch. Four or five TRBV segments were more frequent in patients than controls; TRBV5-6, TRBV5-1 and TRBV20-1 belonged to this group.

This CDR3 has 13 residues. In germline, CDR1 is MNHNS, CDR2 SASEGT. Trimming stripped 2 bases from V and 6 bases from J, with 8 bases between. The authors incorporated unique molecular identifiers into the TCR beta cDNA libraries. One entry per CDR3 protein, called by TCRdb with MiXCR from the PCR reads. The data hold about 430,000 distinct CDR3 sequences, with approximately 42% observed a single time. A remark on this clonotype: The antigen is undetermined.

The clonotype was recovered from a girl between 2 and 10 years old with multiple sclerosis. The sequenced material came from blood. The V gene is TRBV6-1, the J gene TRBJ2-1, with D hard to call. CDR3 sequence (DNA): TGTGCCAGCAGTGAATATATCGTCAATGAGCAGTTCTTC. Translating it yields CASSEYIVNEQFF.